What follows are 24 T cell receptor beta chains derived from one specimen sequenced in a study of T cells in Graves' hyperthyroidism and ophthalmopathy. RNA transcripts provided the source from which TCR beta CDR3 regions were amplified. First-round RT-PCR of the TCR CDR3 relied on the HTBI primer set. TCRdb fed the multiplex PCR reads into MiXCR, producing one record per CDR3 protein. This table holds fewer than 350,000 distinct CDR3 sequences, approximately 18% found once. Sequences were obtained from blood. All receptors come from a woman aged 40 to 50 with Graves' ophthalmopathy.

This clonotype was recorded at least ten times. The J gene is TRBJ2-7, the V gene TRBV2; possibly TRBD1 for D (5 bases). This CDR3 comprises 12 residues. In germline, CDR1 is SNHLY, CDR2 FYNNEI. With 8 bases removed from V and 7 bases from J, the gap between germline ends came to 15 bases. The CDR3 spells CASLATGLEQYF. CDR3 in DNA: TGTGCCAGCCTCGCTACAGGTCTTGAGCAGTACTTC.

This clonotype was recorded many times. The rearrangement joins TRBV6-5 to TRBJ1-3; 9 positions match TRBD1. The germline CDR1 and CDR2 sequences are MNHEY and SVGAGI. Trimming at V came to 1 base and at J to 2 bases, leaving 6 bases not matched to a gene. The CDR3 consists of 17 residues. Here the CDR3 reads CASSYLAGTGPGNTIYF. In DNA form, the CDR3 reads TGTGCCAGCAGTTACTTGGCCGGGACAGGGCCTGGAAACACCATATATTTT.

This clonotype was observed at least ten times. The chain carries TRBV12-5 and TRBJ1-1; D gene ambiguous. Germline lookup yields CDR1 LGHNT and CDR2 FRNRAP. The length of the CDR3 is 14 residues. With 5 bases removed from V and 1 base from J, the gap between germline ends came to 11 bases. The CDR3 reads CASGPETRNTEAFF. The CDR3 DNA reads TGTGCTAGTGGTCCCGAGACAAGGAACACTGAAGCTTTCTTT. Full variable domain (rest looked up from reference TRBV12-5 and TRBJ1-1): DARVTQTPRHKVTEMGQEVTMRCQPILGHNTVFWYRQTMMQGLELLAYFRNRAPLDDSGMPKDRFSAEMPDATLATLKIQPSEPRDSAVYFCASGPETRNTEAFFGQGTRLTVV.

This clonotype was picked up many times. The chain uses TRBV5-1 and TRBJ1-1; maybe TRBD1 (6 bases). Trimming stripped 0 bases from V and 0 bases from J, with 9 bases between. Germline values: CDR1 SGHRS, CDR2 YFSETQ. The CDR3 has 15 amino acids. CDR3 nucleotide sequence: TGCGCCAGCAGCTTGGATACAGGGTTGAACACTGAAGCTTTCTTT. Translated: CASSLDTGLNTEAFF. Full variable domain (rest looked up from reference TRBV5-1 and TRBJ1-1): KAGVTQTPRYLIKTRGQQVTLSCSPISGHRSVSWYQQTPGQGLQFLFEYFSETQRNKGNFPGRFSGRQFSNSRSEMNVSTLELGDSALYLCASSLDTGLNTEAFFGQGTRLTVV.

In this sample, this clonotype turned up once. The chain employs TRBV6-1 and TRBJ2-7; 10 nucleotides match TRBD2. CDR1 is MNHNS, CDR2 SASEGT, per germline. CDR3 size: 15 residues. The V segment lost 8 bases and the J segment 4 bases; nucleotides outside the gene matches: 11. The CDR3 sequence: CASGMRASGRYEQYF. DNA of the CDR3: TGTGCCAGCGGGATGAGGGCTAGCGGGAGATACGAGCAGTACTTC.

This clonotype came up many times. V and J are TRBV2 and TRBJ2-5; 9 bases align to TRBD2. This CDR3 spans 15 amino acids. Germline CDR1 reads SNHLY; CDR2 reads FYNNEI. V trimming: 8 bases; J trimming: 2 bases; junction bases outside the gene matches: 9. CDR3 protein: CASLNRLAGQETQYF. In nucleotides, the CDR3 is TGTGCCAGCCTCAACCGTCTAGCGGGACAAGAGACCCAGTACTTC.

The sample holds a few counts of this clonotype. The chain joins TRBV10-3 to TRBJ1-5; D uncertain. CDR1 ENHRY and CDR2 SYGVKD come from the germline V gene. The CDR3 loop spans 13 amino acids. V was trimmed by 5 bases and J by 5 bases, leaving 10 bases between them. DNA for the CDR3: TGTGCCATCAGTTCAAGACAAGATCAGCCCCAGCATTTT. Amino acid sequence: CAISSRQDQPQHF.

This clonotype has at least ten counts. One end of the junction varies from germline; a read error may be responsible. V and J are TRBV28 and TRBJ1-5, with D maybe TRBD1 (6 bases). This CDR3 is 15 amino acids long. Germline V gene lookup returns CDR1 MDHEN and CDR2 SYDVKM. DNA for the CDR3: TGTGCCGGCAGTTTATATCGGGGGCGCGTTCAGCCCCAGCATTTT. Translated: CAGSLYRGRVQPQHF.

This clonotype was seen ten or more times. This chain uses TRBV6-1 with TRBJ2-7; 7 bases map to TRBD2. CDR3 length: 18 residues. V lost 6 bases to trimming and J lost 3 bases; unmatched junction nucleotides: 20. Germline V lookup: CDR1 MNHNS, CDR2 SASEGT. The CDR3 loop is CASRDHLSKGGSDYEQYF. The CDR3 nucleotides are TGTGCCAGCAGGGATCATCTGTCAAAGGGAGGGTCGGACTACGAGCAGTACTTC.

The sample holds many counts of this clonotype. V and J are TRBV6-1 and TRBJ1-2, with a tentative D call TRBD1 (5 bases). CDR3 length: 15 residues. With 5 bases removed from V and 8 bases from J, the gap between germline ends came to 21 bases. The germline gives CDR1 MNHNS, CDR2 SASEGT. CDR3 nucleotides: TGTGCCAGCAGTAAGCGACAGAGGAGGGACGGGGGCTACACCTTC. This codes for CASSKRQRRDGGYTF.

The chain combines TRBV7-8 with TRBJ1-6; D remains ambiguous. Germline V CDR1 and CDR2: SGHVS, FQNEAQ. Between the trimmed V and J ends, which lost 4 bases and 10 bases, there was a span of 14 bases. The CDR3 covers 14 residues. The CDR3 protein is CASSSGLAPSPLHF. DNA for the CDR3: TGTGCCAGCAGCTCGGGCCTCGCACCCTCACCCCTCCACTTT.

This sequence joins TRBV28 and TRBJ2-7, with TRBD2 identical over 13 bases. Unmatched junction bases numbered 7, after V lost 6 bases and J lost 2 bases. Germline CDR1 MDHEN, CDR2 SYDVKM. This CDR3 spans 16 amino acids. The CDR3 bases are TGTGCCAGCAGACCAGAGGGGACTAGCGGGGCCTACGAGCAGTACTTC. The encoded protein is CASRPEGTSGAYEQYF. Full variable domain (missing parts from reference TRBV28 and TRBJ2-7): DVKVTQSSRYLVKRTGEKVFLECVQDMDHENMFWYRQDPGLGLRLIYFSYDVKMKEKGDIPEGYSVSREKKERFSLILESASTNQTSMYLCASRPEGTSGAYEQYFGPGTRLTVT.

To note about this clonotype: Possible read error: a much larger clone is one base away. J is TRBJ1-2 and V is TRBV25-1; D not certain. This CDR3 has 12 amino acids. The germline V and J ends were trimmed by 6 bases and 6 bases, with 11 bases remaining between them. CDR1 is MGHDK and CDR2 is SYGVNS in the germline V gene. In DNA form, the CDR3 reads TGTGCCAGCAGGGCAGCTGACCATGGCTACACCTTC. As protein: CASRAADHGYTF.

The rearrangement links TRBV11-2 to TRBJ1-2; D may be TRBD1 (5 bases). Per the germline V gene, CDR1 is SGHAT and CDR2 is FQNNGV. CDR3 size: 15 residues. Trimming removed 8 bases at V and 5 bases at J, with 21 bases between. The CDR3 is CASWGRGQAIYGYTF. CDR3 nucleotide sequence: TGTGCCAGCTGGGGCCGAGGTCAGGCTATTTATGGCTACACCTTC.

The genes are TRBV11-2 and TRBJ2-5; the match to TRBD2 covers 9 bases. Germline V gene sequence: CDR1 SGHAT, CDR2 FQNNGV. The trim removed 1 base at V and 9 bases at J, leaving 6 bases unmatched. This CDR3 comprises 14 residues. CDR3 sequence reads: CASSLGGLALPQYF. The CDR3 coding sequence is TGTGCCAGCAGCTTAGGGGGACTAGCTTTACCCCAGTACTTC. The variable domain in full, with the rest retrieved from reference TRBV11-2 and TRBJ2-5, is EAGVAQSPRYKIIEKRQSVAFWCNPISGHATLYWYQQILGQGPKLLIQFQNNGVVDDSQLPKDRFSAERLKGVDSTLKIQPAKLEDSAVYLCASSLGGLALPQYFGPGTRLLVL.

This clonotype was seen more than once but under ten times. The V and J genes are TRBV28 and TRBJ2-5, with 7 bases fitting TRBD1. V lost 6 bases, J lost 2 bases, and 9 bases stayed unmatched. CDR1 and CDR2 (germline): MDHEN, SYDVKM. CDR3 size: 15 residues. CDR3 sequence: CASSAAGGRQETQYF. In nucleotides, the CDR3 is TGTGCCAGCAGCGCCGCAGGGGGTAGGCAAGAGACCCAGTACTTC.

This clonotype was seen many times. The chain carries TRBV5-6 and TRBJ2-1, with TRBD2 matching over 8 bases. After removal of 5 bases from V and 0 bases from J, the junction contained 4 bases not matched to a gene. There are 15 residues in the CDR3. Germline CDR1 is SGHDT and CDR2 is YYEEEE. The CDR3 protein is CASRKAGVSYNEQFF. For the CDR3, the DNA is TGTGCCAGCAGAAAAGCGGGAGTCTCCTACAATGAGCAGTTCTTC.

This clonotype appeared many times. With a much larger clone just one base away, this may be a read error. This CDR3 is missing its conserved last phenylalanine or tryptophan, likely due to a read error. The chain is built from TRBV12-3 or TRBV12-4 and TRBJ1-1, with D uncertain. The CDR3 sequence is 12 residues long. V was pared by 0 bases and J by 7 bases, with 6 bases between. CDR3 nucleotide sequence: TGTGCCAGCAGTTTAGCTCTGGGTGAAGCTTTCCTT. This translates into CASSLALGEAFL.

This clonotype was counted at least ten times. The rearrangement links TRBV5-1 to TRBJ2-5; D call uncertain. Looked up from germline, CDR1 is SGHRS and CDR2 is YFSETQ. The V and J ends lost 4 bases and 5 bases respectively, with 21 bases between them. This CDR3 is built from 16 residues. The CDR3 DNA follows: TGCGCCAGCAGCCCCTCGCTTGTTGGAGTAGGGGAGACCCAGTACTTC. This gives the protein CASSPSLVGVGETQYF.

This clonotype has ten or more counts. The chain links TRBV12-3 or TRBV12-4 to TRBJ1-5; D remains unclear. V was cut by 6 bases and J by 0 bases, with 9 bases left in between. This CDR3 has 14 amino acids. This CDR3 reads CASRHSDSNQPQHF. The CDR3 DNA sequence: TGTGCCAGCAGACACAGCGATAGCAATCAGCCCCAGCATTTT.

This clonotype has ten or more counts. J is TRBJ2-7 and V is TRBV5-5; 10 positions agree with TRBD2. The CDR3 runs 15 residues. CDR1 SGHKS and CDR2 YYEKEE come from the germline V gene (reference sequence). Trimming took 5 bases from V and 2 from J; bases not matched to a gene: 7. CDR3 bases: TGTGCCAGCAGACGAGGACTAGCGGAAACCTACGAGCAGTACTTC. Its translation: CASRRGLAETYEQYF.

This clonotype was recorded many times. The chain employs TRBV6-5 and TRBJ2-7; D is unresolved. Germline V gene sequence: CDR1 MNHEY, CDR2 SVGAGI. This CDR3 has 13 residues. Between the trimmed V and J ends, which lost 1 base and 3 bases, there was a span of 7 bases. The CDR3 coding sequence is TGTGCCAGCAGTTACTGGCGGAGCTACGAGCAGTACTTC. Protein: CASSYWRSYEQYF.

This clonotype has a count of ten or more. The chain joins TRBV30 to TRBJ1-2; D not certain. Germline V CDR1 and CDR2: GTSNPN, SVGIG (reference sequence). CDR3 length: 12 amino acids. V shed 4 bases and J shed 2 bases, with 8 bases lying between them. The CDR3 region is CAWTLSNYGYTF. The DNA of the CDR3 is TGTGCCTGGACACTTTCCAACTATGGCTACACCTTC.

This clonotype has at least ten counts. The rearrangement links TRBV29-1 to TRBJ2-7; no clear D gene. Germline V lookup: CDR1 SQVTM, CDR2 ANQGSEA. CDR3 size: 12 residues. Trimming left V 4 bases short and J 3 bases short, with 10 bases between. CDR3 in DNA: TGCAGCGTTGTTGGCTCGGACTACGAGCAGTACTTC. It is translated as CSVVGSDYEQYF.